This T cell receptor (beta chain) is drawn from a study of blood T cell repertoires in COVID-19. On the study more broadly: Whether acute or convalescent, the COVID-19 samples came from the United States, Italy and Spain. PBMCs, B-cell-depleted T cells, or T cells provided the cDNA or gDNA that made up the material.

Study processing details: From reference gene primer amplification, estimates of nucleated cell counts were derived. Assay: immunoSEQ multiplex PCR; the TCRdb copy retains only in-frame clones and omits some. D and trimming come from the DNA, and the V and J calls and clone size come from that table. The repertoire holds some 200,000 clones, with around four fifths as singletons. The CDR3 totals 14 residues. CDR1 is MNHEY and CDR2 is SVGAGI in the germline V gene. Trimming took 5 bases from V and 4 from J, leaving 12 bases between them. This TCR came from a woman in her fifties or sixties who had recovered from COVID-19. The sequenced sample was peripheral blood. This chain connects TRBV6-5 to TRBJ2-1, with TRBD1 as a possible D gene (6 bases). CDR3 sequence: CASSNLDRYNEQFF. The CDR3 nucleotides are TGTGCCAGCAGTAACTTGGACAGATACAATGAGCAGTTCTTC.